A single sample gave rise to the 7 T cell receptor beta chains below, sequenced in a study of fetal regulatory T cell absence and autoimmunity. Only in-frame clones appear in the TCRdb table, and some are missing; sequencing was by immunoSEQ multiplex PCR. The sample consists of more than 85,000 clones, 72% of them appearing once. The source material was pancreas tissue. The receptors were gathered from a male donor with IPEX syndrome.

The chain has TRBV27 and TRBJ2-1, with a possible D match to TRBD2 (6 bases). This CDR3 has 16 residues. Trimming removed 0 bases at V and 4 bases at J, with 13 bases between. Per germline, CDR1 MNHEY and CDR2 SMNVEV (reference sequence). In DNA, the CDR3 is TGTGCCAGCAGTTTATCAGCGGGTTCCCCTTACAATGAGCAGTTCTTC. This codes for CASSLSAGSPYNEQFF.

The CDR3 sequence: CASSGDIHEQYF. The CDR3 coding sequence is TGTGCCAGCAGTGGGGACATCCACGAGCAGTACTTC. The genes are TRBV2 and TRBJ2-7, with a weak D call TRBD1 (6 bases). Germline-derived CDR1 and CDR2 are SNHLY and FYNNEI. V dropped 4 bases and J dropped 5 bases, with 9 bases sitting between them. This CDR3 is 12 amino acids long.

V gene TRBV9 combines with J gene TRBJ2-6; D remains ambiguous. Germline V gene sequence: CDR1 SGDLS, CDR2 YYNGEE. With 3 bases removed from V and 2 bases from J, the gap between germline ends came to 12 bases. This CDR3 region has 16 residues. CDR3 DNA sequence: TGTGCCAGCAGCGCCCACCTAGGTCCTGGGGCCAACGTCCTGACTTTC. Amino acid sequence: CASSAHLGPGANVLTF.

This clone was found a few times. The chain is built from TRBV10-3 and TRBJ1-5; D is possibly TRBD1 (6 bases). Trimming took 3 bases from V and 5 from J, leaving 11 bases between them. Germline-derived CDR1 and CDR2 are ENHRY and SYGVKD. CDR3 length: 14 amino acids. CDR3 region: CAISDRDTYQPQHF. Written as DNA, the CDR3 is TGTGCCATCAGTGACCGGGACACCTATCAGCCCCAGCATTTT.

This chain links TRBV15 with TRBJ2-7; the D is unclear. CDR3 length equals 14 residues. CDR1 and CDR2 from the germline V gene are LNHNV and YYDKDF (reference sequence). V was clipped by 1 base and J by 6 bases, with 13 bases between them. CDR3 sequence: CATSRVGIPAEQYF. The CDR3 DNA follows: TGTGCCACCAGCAGAGTAGGGATCCCTGCCGAGCAGTACTTC. Drawing the rest from reference TRBV15 and TRBJ2-7, the complete variable domain is DAMVIQNPRYQVTQFGKPVTLSCSQTLNHNVMYWYQQKSSQAPKLLFHYYDKDFNNEADTPDNFQSRRPNTSFCFLDIRSPGLGDTAMYLCATSRVGIPAEQYFGPGTRLTVT.

This chain connects TRBV9 to TRBJ1-1; D unresolved. The ends were cut back, 0 bases at V and 5 bases at J, with 23 bases in the middle. This CDR3 spans 18 amino acids. The germline gives CDR1 SGDLS, CDR2 YYNGEE. The CDR3 bases are TGTGCCAGCAGCGTAGATATATCTCCAACCGGACTGGGGACTGAAGCTTTCTTT. Its protein is CASSVDISPTGLGTEAFF.

This clone was observed once. J is TRBJ2-2 and V is TRBV6-1; TRBD1 matches at 7 bases. There are 17 residues in the CDR3. V was pared by 3 bases and J by 2 bases, with 9 bases of the junction left unmatched. The V gene's germline CDR1 is MNHNS and CDR2 SASEGT. CDR3 in DNA: TGTGCCAGCAGTGACGGGACAGATCGGCTAAACACCGGGGAGCTGTTTTTT. Protein sequence: CASSDGTDRLNTGELFF.